These 27 T cell receptor beta chains came from one sample sequenced in a study of T-cell reconstitution after alpha-beta-depleted transplantation in children. Unique molecular identifiers were used to barcode this TCRbeta library. Each CDR3 protein is one row after TCRdb ran MiXCR on the PCR reads. Of roughly 500,000 distinct CDR3 sequences listed, over 25% are singletons. This material consisted of PBMCs from the stem cell graft donor, taken from the stem cell graft. Receptors were obtained from a human donor who donated a stem cell graft to a child with aplastic anemia.

The chain has TRBV30 and TRBJ1-4; 7 nucleotides align to TRBD1. With V trimmed by 5 bases and J by 8 bases, 5 bases remained unmatched. The CDR3 sequence is 12 residues long. Germline CDR1 GTSNPN, CDR2 SVGIG (reference sequence). In DNA form, the CDR3 reads TGTGCCTGGCGAGGGACAGAAGAAAAACTGTTTTTT. It codes for CAWRGTEEKLFF. The variable domain in full, completed from reference TRBV30 and TRBJ1-4, reads SQTIHQWPATLVQPVGSPLSLECTVEGTSNPNLYWYRQAAGRGLQLLFYSVGIGQISSEVPQNLSASRPQDRQFILSSKKLLLSDSGFYLCAWRGTEEKLFFGSGTQLSVL.

V usage is TRBV5-3 and J usage is TRBJ1-1; possible D gene TRBD1, 6 bases. TRBV5-3 is assigned to the ORF class and has an uncertain function. The ends were cut back, 1 base at V and 7 bases at J, with 20 bases in the middle. CDR3 length: 16 residues. The CDR3 region has the DNA TGTGCCAGAAGCTTGTCTCGGGGGCGAGTAAGTGGTGAAGCTTTCTTT. It encodes CARSLSRGRVSGEAFF.

Only a few counts were recorded for this clonotype. This chain joins TRBV7-2 and TRBJ2-7; 7 nucleotides line up with TRBD2. Germline V gene data show CDR1 as SGHTA and CDR2 as FQGNSA. The V segment lost 3 bases and the J segment 3 bases; nucleotides outside the gene matches: 8. CDR3 length equals 15 residues. DNA of the CDR3: TGTGCCAGCAGCTTCAGCTCGGCGGGAGTCTACGAGCAGTACGTC. It specifies CASSFSSAGVYEQYV.

This chain joins TRBV18 and TRBJ1-2; 7 bases align to TRBD1. The CDR3 covers 12 residues. J gave up 8 bases and V 5 bases, and 5 bases lay outside the gene matches. CDR1 KGHSH and CDR2 LQKENI come from the germline V gene. CDR3 nucleotide sequence: TGTGCCAGCTCAGACAGGGATTACGGCTACACCTTC. It encodes CASSDRDYGYTF.

The chain carries TRBV12-5 and TRBJ1-1, with 10 bases lining up with TRBD1. V dropped 1 base and J dropped 5; count of bases not matched to a gene: 7. The germline V gene has CDR1 LGHNT and CDR2 FRNRAP. This CDR3 comprises 16 residues. CDR3 residues: CASGLDSGTGVTEAFF. The CDR3 DNA sequence: TGTGCTAGTGGTTTGGATTCAGGGACAGGGGTAACTGAAGCTTTCTTT.

The chain employs TRBV19 and TRBJ1-5; no reliable D call. Germline loops: CDR1 LNHDA, CDR2 SQIVND (reference sequence). V shed 0 bases and J shed 0 bases, with 15 bases lying between them. CDR3 size: 18 residues. The CDR3 DNA is TGTGCCAGTAGTATAGATGGGGATACCTTATATAGCAATCAGCCCCAGCATTTT. Translation gives CASSIDGDTLYSNQPQHF.

This clonotype was seen a few times. The chain employs TRBV12-3 or TRBV12-4 and TRBJ1-1; no reliable D call. The V gene lost 6 bases and the J gene lost 3 bases, with 14 bases spanning the gap. CDR3 length: 14 amino acids. The CDR3 DNA reads TGTGCCAGCAGCCAACGGGAGGGATACACTGAAGCTTTCTTT. Its translation: CASSQREGYTEAFF.

V and J are TRBV15 and TRBJ2-1; D is perhaps TRBD1 (6 bases). CDR1 is LNHNV and CDR2 is YYDKDF in the germline V gene (reference sequence). The length of the CDR3 is 16 residues. V was trimmed by 6 bases and J by 4 bases, leaving 19 bases between them. In DNA, the CDR3 is TGTGCCACCAGTCAAACGACAGGCACGAGGTACAATGAGCAGTTCTTC. This encodes CATSQTTGTRYNEQFF.

Of note for this clonotype: One end of the junction is discordant with germline, which a read error may explain. The chain has TRBV15 and TRBJ1-1, with a possible D match to TRBD1 (5 bases). Germline lookup yields CDR1 LNHNV and CDR2 YYDKDF (reference sequence). The CDR3 sequence is 17 residues long. The CDR3 sequence is CATSRGLFGQQNTDAFF. The CDR3 region has the DNA TGTGCCACCAGCAGAGGCCTCTTTGGACAACAGAACACTGACGCTTTCTTT.

The rearrangement links TRBV9 to TRBJ1-1, with D possibly being TRBD1 (5 bases). V was cut by 4 bases and J by 2 bases, with 15 bases left in between. The CDR3 sequence is 15 residues long. Germline assignment: CDR1 SGDLS and CDR2 YYNGEE. The CDR3 nucleotides are TGTGCCAGCAGCCCAAAACAGGCCCTCAACACTGAAGCTTTCTTT. Its protein is CASSPKQALNTEAFF.

The V and J genes are TRBV7-7 and TRBJ2-1, with D hard to call. CDR1 and CDR2 from the germline V gene are SSHAT and FNYEAQ (reference sequence). The CDR3 spans 13 residues. V lost 2 bases to trimming and J lost 10 bases, with 12 bases between them. In DNA form, the CDR3 reads TGTGCCAGCAGCTTATATATTGGCCGCGAGCAGTTCTTC. This encodes CASSLYIGREQFF.

V gene TRBV12-3 or TRBV12-4 combines with J gene TRBJ1-1; no clear D gene. V was clipped by 2 bases and J by 0 bases, with 10 bases between them. The CDR3 extends over 15 amino acids. CDR3 region: CASSLYEGMNTEAFF. CDR3 DNA: TGTGCCAGCAGTTTATACGAGGGAATGAACACTGAAGCTTTCTTT.

This sequence joins TRBV4-3 and TRBJ1-6, with D maybe TRBD1 (5 bases). This CDR3 region has 17 residues. The V end lost 7 bases, the J end lost 5 bases, and 21 bases lay between the germline ends. CDR1 is LGHNA, CDR2 YSLEER, per germline. CDR3 DNA: TGCGCCAGCACCATCGTTCGGGGCAGTGCGAATAATTCACCCCTCCACTTT. Protein product: CASTIVRGSANNSPLHF.

The chain has TRBV20-1 and TRBJ1-5; a weak D match, TRBD1 (5 bases). The CDR3 covers 12 residues. Germline V gene lookup returns CDR1 DFQATT and CDR2 SNEGSKA (reference sequence). The V and J ends lost 7 bases and 3 bases respectively, with 10 bases between them. The CDR3 nucleotides are TGCAGTGTGGCAGGGAACAATCAGCCCCAGCATTTT. It encodes CSVAGNNQPQHF.

This clonotype appeared a few times. The chain carries TRBV12-3 or TRBV12-4 and TRBJ2-2, with 10 bases that match TRBD2. CDR3 size: 17 residues. With 3 bases clipped from V and 4 bases from J, the junction kept 8 bases outside the gene matches. The CDR3 loop reads CASSLGLAGVPTGELFF. DNA for the CDR3: TGTGCCAGCAGTTTGGGCCTAGCGGGAGTCCCCACCGGGGAGCTGTTTTTT.

The chain links TRBV12-3 or TRBV12-4 to TRBJ1-5; D not certain. The CDR3 loop spans 15 amino acids. The V and J ends lost 8 bases and 2 bases respectively, with 16 bases between them. The CDR3 DNA follows: TGTGCCAGCCTCTCCCATGGTTCGGGCAATCAGCCCCAGCATTTT. Encoded protein: CASLSHGSGNQPQHF.

The chain is built from TRBV6-1 and TRBJ1-5; 10 nucleotides match TRBD1. The germline V gene encodes CDR1 MNHNS and CDR2 SASEGT. V dropped 8 bases and J dropped 2; count of bases not matched to a gene: 9. This CDR3 is 16 amino acids long. CDR3 residues: CASGGQGRWGNQPQHF. Written as DNA, the CDR3 is TGTGCCAGCGGGGGACAGGGGAGATGGGGCAATCAGCCCCAGCATTTT.

V gene TRBV12-3 or TRBV12-4 combines with J gene TRBJ1-4, with 7 nucleotides matching TRBD1. This CDR3 has 13 residues. V dropped 2 bases and J dropped 10; count of bases not matched to a gene: 4. DNA of the CDR3: TGTGCCAGCAGTTTATGGCAGGGGGGAAAACTGTTTTTT. It encodes CASSLWQGGKLFF.

The V call is TRBV6-1, the J call TRBJ2-7, with 11 bases matching TRBD2. Germline assignment: CDR1 MNHNS and CDR2 SASEGT. This CDR3 is built from 18 residues. The V gene end was trimmed by 5 bases and the J gene end by 2 bases; junction bases not matched to a gene: 14. The CDR3 is CASSPRDGGTSGTYEQYV. In nucleotides, the CDR3 is TGTGCCAGCAGTCCGAGGGACGGGGGGACTAGCGGTACCTACGAGCAGTACGTC.

The chain's CDR3 is CASSQDRGTPSYNEQFF. DNA for the CDR3: TGCGCCAGCAGCCAAGATCGCGGGACCCCATCCTACAATGAGCAGTTCTTC. The rearrangement links TRBV4-3 to TRBJ2-1; D perhaps matches TRBD2 (6 bases). V lost 0 bases to trimming and J lost 1 base, with 13 bases between them. The CDR3 runs 17 residues. CDR1 LGHNA and CDR2 YSLEER come from the germline V gene.

V is TRBV5-1 and J is TRBJ1-2; 8 positions agree with TRBD1. V lost 2 bases, J lost 4 bases, and 4 bases stayed unmatched. Germline CDR1 SGHRS, CDR2 YFSETQ. The CDR3 loop spans 14 amino acids. The CDR3 DNA reads TGCGCCAGCAGCTTCGGGACAGGACGCTATGGCTACACCTTC. Protein sequence: CASSFGTGRYGYTF. The full variable domain, rest sourced from reference TRBV5-1 and TRBJ1-2, is KAGVTQTPRYLIKTRGQQVTLSCSPISGHRSVSWYQQTPGQGLQFLFEYFSETQRNKGNFPGRFSGRQFSNSRSEMNVSTLELGDSALYLCASSFGTGRYGYTFGSGTRLTVV.

DNA of the CDR3: TGTGCCAGCAGTGAACCTATAGGGGCGACCTACGAGCAGTACTTC. This translates into CASSEPIGATYEQYF. The chain has TRBV6-1 and TRBJ2-7; D may be TRBD1 (5 bases). Germline V lookup: CDR1 MNHNS, CDR2 SASEGT. This CDR3 is built from 15 residues. With 2 bases removed from V and 2 bases from J, the gap between germline ends came to 13 bases.

The rearrangement joins TRBV7-2 to TRBJ2-4; 7 nucleotides match TRBD2. With 5 bases clipped from V and 0 bases from J, the junction kept 10 bases outside the gene matches. This CDR3 region has 17 residues. In germline, CDR1 is SGHTA, CDR2 FQGNSA. CDR3 DNA: TGTGCCAGCAGCCCGGGACTAAATTTTTTAGCCAAAAACATTCAGTACTTC. Its protein is CASSPGLNFLAKNIQYF.

This clonotype came up a few times. The rearrangement links TRBV5-1 to TRBJ2-4, with 9 bases that match TRBD1. The CDR3 sequence is 16 residues long. Germline V gene sequence: CDR1 SGHRS, CDR2 YFSETQ. The ends lost 0 bases at V and 8 bases at J; junction bases unmatched: 9. CDR3 sequence (DNA): TGCGCCAGCAGCTTGGCTCGGACAGGGGACCGTCACATTCAGTACTTC. Amino acid sequence: CASSLARTGDRHIQYF.

The chain recombines TRBV5-4 with TRBJ1-1; D remains unclear. CDR3 length equals 17 residues. The germline gives CDR1 SGHNT, CDR2 YYREEE (reference sequence). Trimming removed 1 base from V and 1 base from J, with 17 bases in between. This CDR3 reads CASSLKRELARNTEAFF. DNA for the CDR3: TGTGCCAGCAGCTTGAAACGGGAGCTGGCCCGGAACACTGAAGCTTTCTTT.

This clonotype was counted between two and nine times. V and J are TRBV25-1 and TRBJ1-1; D is unresolved. Germline assignment: CDR1 MGHDK and CDR2 SYGVNS. The CDR3 is 12 amino acids. The V end lost 7 bases, the J end lost 4 bases, and 10 bases lay between the germline ends. CDR3 coding DNA: TGTGCCAGCACGGACGTGGGCACTGAAGCTTTCTTT. Amino acids: CASTDVGTEAFF.

This clonotype was counted a few times. This sequence joins TRBV20-1 and TRBJ2-1, with 9 bases lining up with TRBD1. The CDR3 spans 15 residues. CDR1 and CDR2 from the germline V gene are DFQATT and SNEGSKA (reference sequence). V lost 0 bases and J lost 8; bases outside the gene matches: 8. CDR3 DNA sequence: TGCAGTGCTAGAGACGCCGGGACAGGGTTGTATGAGCAGTTCTTC. Protein sequence: CSARDAGTGLYEQFF.